Listed below are T cell receptor beta chains from one sample, sequenced in a study of blood T cells in healthy people across ages. TCRdb re-called the 5' RACE reads through MiXCR, storing one row per CDR3 protein. The top ten clones hold 2.1% of a sample with about 1.8 million distinct CDR3 sequences, around half of them seen once. The sequenced sample was blood. These receptors were obtained from a woman aged 40 to 50 in good health. Each CDR3 is given with its conserved first and last residue. The D gene is left open where the match is weak. Clone size is shown for a subset of rows, as once, few, many or a class of expanded clone.

CDR3	DNA	D	J	V	size
CASSPRGRTEAFF	TGTGCCAGCAGCCCCAGGGGGCGGACTGAAGCTTTCTTT	TRBD1	TRBJ1-1	TRBV3-1	NA
CASGGTLTEPQHF	TGTGCCAGTGGGGGGACTCTCACCGAGCCCCAGCATTTT	NA	TRBJ1-5	TRBV6-1	NA
CSPVGRDETQYF	TGCAGCCCTGTGGGCAGGGACGAGACCCAGTACTTC	NA	TRBJ2-5	TRBV29-1	NA
CASSTHGQGRMFF	TGTGCCAGCAGTACACACGGACAGGGTCGGATGTTTTTT	TRBD1	TRBJ1-4	TRBV12-3/TRBV12-4	few
CSAGRLVPSTDTQYF	TGCAGTGCTGGCAGACTAGTACCTTCCACAGATACGCAGTATTTT	NA	TRBJ2-3	TRBV20-1	NA
CASSPSGLAQETQYF	TGTGCCAGCAGCCCATCGGGCCTAGCCCAAGAGACCCAGTACTTC	NA	TRBJ2-5	TRBV7-2	few
CSATDVWHNQPQHF	TGCAGTGCCACGGACGTTTGGCACAATCAGCCCCAGCATTTT	NA	TRBJ1-5	TRBV20-1	many
CASKMGQGVYEQYF	TGTGCCAGCAAAATGGGACAGGGGGTCTACGAGCAGTACTTC	TRBD1	TRBJ2-7	TRBV27	many
CASNGGKEQFF	TGTGCCAGCAACGGGGGCAAGGAGCAGTTCTTC	NA	TRBJ2-1	TRBV13	NA
CASSVQDRAVDHEQYF	TGTGCCAGCAGCGTACAAGACAGGGCGGTGGACCACGAGCAGTACTTC	TRBD1	TRBJ2-7	TRBV9	NA
CASSTIDTQYF	TGTGCCAGCAGTACGATAGATACGCAGTATTTT	NA	TRBJ2-3	TRBV6-6	NA
CASSYSRVSGANVLTF	TGTGCCAGCAGTTACTCGAGGGTCTCTGGGGCCAACGTCCTGACTTTC	NA	TRBJ2-6	TRBV6-5	NA
CASSFQTANTEAFF	TGTGCCAGCAGCTTCCAAACAGCGAACACTGAAGCTTTCTTT	NA	TRBJ1-1	TRBV7-9	NA
CASDSGEVDEQYF	TGTGCCAGCGATTCCGGGGAGGTCGACGAGCAGTACTTC	NA	TRBJ2-7	TRBV11-2	NA
CASSQERLQYF	TGCGCCAGCAGCCAAGAGAGACTACAGTACTTC	NA	TRBJ2-5	TRBV4-1	few
CASSGWGHEQYF	TGTGCCAGCAGCGGGTGGGGACACGAGCAGTACTTC	NA	TRBJ2-7	TRBV11-3	NA
CASADSSNQPQHF	TGTGCCAGTGCGGACAGCAGCAATCAGCCCCAGCATTTT	NA	TRBJ1-5	TRBV12-3/TRBV12-4	NA
CASSLEGRTGDGYTF	TGTGCCAGCAGCTTAGAAGGGAGGACAGGCGATGGCTACACCTTC	TRBD1	TRBJ1-2	TRBV7-2	NA